This entry lists 14 T cell receptor beta chains sequenced from one sample in a study of T cells in Graves' hyperthyroidism and ophthalmopathy. Amplification yielded TCR beta CDR3 regions, with RNA transcripts as the source. The HTBI primer set was used in a first-round RT-PCR of the TCR CDR3. TCRdb used MiXCR to reprocess the multiplex PCR reads, holding one entry per CDR3 protein. The sample records about 300,000 distinct CDR3 sequences, 13% being singletons. The sample consisted of blood. All receptors derive from a woman younger than 45 with Graves' hyperthyroidism that later progressed to Graves' ophthalmopathy.

In this sample, this clonotype turned up many times. V gene TRBV28 combines with J gene TRBJ2-7; TRBD1 aligns across 8 bases. The CDR3 spans 17 residues. The V gene's germline CDR1 is MDHEN and CDR2 SYDVKM. J gave up 2 bases and V 6 bases, and 15 bases lay outside the gene matches. In nucleotides, the CDR3 is TGTGCCAGCAGATCCGGGACAGGCCTAATAAATGCCTACGAGCAGTACTTC. It specifies CASRSGTGLINAYEQYF.

This clonotype was counted between two and nine times. The chain couples TRBV20-1 to TRBJ1-1, with 9 bases matching TRBD1. The germline gives CDR1 DFQATT, CDR2 SNEGSKA (reference sequence). This CDR3 has 14 residues. The V and J ends lost 6 bases and 8 bases, in that order; junction bases with no gene match: 13. The CDR3 reads CSAGGGTGLSEAFF. The CDR3 nucleotides are TGCAGTGCGGGGGGGGGGACAGGGCTATCCGAAGCTTTCTTT.

The chain's CDR3 is CSTWGQGTGYTF. CDR3 bases: TGCAGCACCTGGGGACAGGGGACCGGCTACACCTTC. The rearrangement uses TRBV29-1 and TRBJ1-2, with 10 bases that match TRBD1. There are 12 residues in the CDR3. With V trimmed by 8 bases and J by 8 bases, 8 bases remained unmatched. Looked up from germline, CDR1 is SQVTM and CDR2 is ANQGSEA.

This clonotype occurred a few times. The chain links TRBV28 to TRBJ1-2, with 7 bases identical to TRBD1. Germline V CDR1 and CDR2: MDHEN, SYDVKM. With V trimmed by 8 bases and J by 3 bases, 9 bases remained unmatched. The CDR3 covers 14 residues. CDR3 residues: CASQERDSYYGYTF. The CDR3 DNA follows: TGTGCCAGCCAAGAAAGGGACAGTTACTATGGCTACACCTTC.

This clonotype was counted many times. The rearrangement uses TRBV6-2 or TRBV6-3 and TRBJ2-1; 13 bases line up with TRBD2. From germline, CDR1 is MNHEY and CDR2 SVGEGT. V was pared by 4 bases and J by 0 bases, with 3 bases of the junction left unmatched. The length of the CDR3 is 17 residues. The CDR3 DNA follows: TGTGCCAGCAGTTTGACTAGCGGGAGGTCCTCCTACAATGAGCAGTTCTTC. Encoded protein: CASSLTSGRSSYNEQFF.

The V and J genes are TRBV6-2 or TRBV6-3 and TRBJ1-1; tentative D call: TRBD1 (5 bases). CDR1 is MNHEY, CDR2 SVGEGT, per germline. The CDR3 spans 14 residues. Trimming shortened V by 6 bases and J by 3 bases, and 14 bases separated the two germline ends. The CDR3 region has the DNA TGTGCCAGCAGAAAAGGACAATGGGACACTGAAGCTTTCTTT. It encodes CASRKGQWDTEAFF.

The sample holds many counts of this clonotype. The chain couples TRBV10-3 to TRBJ2-1; TRBD2 agrees at 11 bases. Germline V gene sequence: CDR1 ENHRY, CDR2 SYGVKD. The J segment lost 5 bases and the V segment lost 10 bases, leaving 7 bases of the junction unmatched. The CDR3 has 14 residues. CDR3 loop: CATGLAGGDNEQFF. DNA of the CDR3: TGTGCCACCGGCCTAGCGGGAGGCGACAATGAGCAGTTCTTC.

This clonotype was picked up a small number of times. The J gene is TRBJ2-4, the V gene TRBV5-1; either TRBD1 or TRBD2 may supply D (7 bases each). CDR1 and CDR2 (germline): SGHRS, YFSETQ. V was clipped by 4 bases and J by 5 bases, with 19 bases between them. The CDR3 consists of 16 residues. CDR3 coding DNA: TGCGCCAGCAGCCCCGGGGCAGGGGGGGGTCAAAACATTCAGTACTTC. Its protein is CASSPGAGGGQNIQYF.

There are a few counts of this clonotype. This chain links TRBV4-2 with TRBJ1-5; D unresolved. CDR1 and CDR2 from the germline V gene are LGHNA and YNFKEQ. The V gene lost 1 base and the J gene lost 6 bases, with 10 bases spanning the gap. The CDR3 has 14 residues. CDR3 in amino acids: CASSQALSSQPQHF. In DNA, the CDR3 is TGTGCCAGCAGCCAAGCTTTGTCGAGTCAGCCCCAGCATTTT.

The genes are TRBV6-2 or TRBV6-3 and TRBJ2-5; 12 nucleotides align to TRBD2. This CDR3 has 16 amino acids. The germline V gene encodes CDR1 MNHEY and CDR2 SVGEGT. Losses at the gene ends were 2 bases for V and 3 bases for J; bases not matched to a gene: 4. CDR3 in amino acids: CASSYRPSGREETQYF. The CDR3 coding sequence is TGTGCCAGCAGTTACAGGCCTAGCGGGAGGGAAGAGACCCAGTACTTC.

This clonotype was seen many times. This chain joins TRBV12-3 or TRBV12-4 and TRBJ2-7, with 13 bases lining up with TRBD2. V was pared by 4 bases and J by 0 bases, with 3 bases of the junction left unmatched. The CDR3 spans 16 residues. The CDR3 reads CASSSWTSGSSYEQYF. The CDR3 DNA reads as TGTGCCAGCAGTTCCTGGACTAGCGGGAGCTCCTACGAGCAGTACTTC.

The chain uses TRBV5-1 and TRBJ1-1; D not certain. This CDR3 has 14 amino acids. V shed 0 bases and J shed 4 bases, with 10 bases lying between them. Germline assignment: CDR1 SGHRS and CDR2 YFSETQ. Here the CDR3 DNA reads TGCGCCAGCAGCTTGGGCCGGGGAACCACTGAAGCTTTCTTT. Protein: CASSLGRGTTEAFF. Using reference TRBV5-1 and TRBJ1-1 for the parts outside the CDR3, the full variable domain is KAGVTQTPRYLIKTRGQQVTLSCSPISGHRSVSWYQQTPGQGLQFLFEYFSETQRNKGNFPGRFSGRQFSNSRSEMNVSTLELGDSALYLCASSLGRGTTEAFFGQGTRLTVV.

This clonotype has at least ten counts. This sequence joins TRBV6-2 or TRBV6-3 and TRBJ2-1; D possibly corresponds to TRBD2 (5 bases). The CDR3 spans 16 residues. The V gene lost 6 bases and the J gene lost 2 bases, with 17 bases spanning the gap. Germline V lookup: CDR1 MNHEY, CDR2 SVGEGT. This CDR3 reads CASSREGRTPYNEQFF. The CDR3 nucleotides read TGTGCCAGCAGCCGGGAAGGACGGACTCCCTACAATGAGCAGTTCTTC.

This clonotype was detected only a few times. A much more abundant neighbour one base away suggests this may be a read error. In DNA, the CDR3 is TGTGCCAGCAGTGTGCAAGACGAGCAGTACTTC. Translating it yields CASSVQDEQYF. The V call is TRBV28, the J call TRBJ2-7; no definite D call. There are 11 residues in the CDR3. CDR1 and CDR2 (germline): MDHEN, SYDVKM. The ends were cut back, 5 bases at V and 5 bases at J, with 7 bases in the middle.